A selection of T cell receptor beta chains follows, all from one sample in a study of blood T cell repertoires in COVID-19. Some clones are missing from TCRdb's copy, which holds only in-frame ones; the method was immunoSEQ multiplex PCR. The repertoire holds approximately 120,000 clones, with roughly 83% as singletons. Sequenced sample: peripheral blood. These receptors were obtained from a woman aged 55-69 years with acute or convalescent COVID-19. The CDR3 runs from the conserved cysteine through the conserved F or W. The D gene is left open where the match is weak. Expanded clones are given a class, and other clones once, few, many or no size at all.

TGTGCCACCAGTGACAACCACAGAGTAAGTGATGGCTACACCTTC	CATSDNHRVSDGYTF	15	TRBV24-1	TRBJ1-2	-	-
TGTGCCAGCACCCTACTCCCAGGGGTTGGCACCGGGGAGCTGTTTTTT	CASTLLPGVGTGELFF	16	TRBV7-3	TRBJ2-2	-	-
TGTGCCAGCAGACAGGACAGGGAGGCTAACTATGGCTACACCTTC	CASRQDREANYGYTF	15	TRBV6-5	TRBJ1-2	TRBD1	-
TGTGCCAGCAGACCGGGGGGGGGCACAGATACGCAGTATTTT	CASRPGGGTDTQYF	14	TRBV28	TRBJ2-3	TRBD2	-
TGTGCCAGCAGTCCGACCCCACAGACAACTAATGAAAAACTGTTTTTT	CASSPTPQTTNEKLFF	16	TRBV28	TRBJ1-4	-	few
TGTGCCAGCAGTGTGGAGATCGGCCACGAGCAGTACTTC	CASSVEIGHEQYF	13	TRBV6-4	TRBJ2-7	-	-
TGTGCCAGCAGCTTAACGAGGGCAGCCCAAGAGACCCAGTACTTC	CASSLTRAAQETQYF	15	TRBV7-3	TRBJ2-5	-	-
TGTGCCAGCAGCTTCGAGCGGGGTGAAAAACTGTTTTTT	CASSFERGEKLFF	13	TRBV7-2	TRBJ1-4	-	-
TGCAGCGCAATAGCGGGGAGCTCCTACAATGAGCAGTTCTTC	CSAIAGSSYNEQFF	14	TRBV29-1	TRBJ2-1	TRBD2	-
TGCAGTGCTAGTCAGCCGGGACTATACAATGAGCAGTTCTTC	CSASQPGLYNEQFF	14	TRBV20-1	TRBJ2-1	TRBD2	few
TGTGCCAGCACCGCCGGGTATAGCAATCAGCCCCAGCATTTT	CASTAGYSNQPQHF	14	TRBV2	TRBJ1-5	-	-
TGTGCCAGCAGTCCCTCACCTCACGGGACCCAGTACTTC	CASSPSPHGTQYF	13	TRBV6-5	TRBJ2-5	-	few
TGTGCCAGCTTATCCTTCCTAGCCAAAAACATTCAGTACTTC	CASLSFLAKNIQYF	14	TRBV28	TRBJ2-4	-	-
TGTGCCAGCACCCTGACGACAGGGAGATCGGACTATGGCTACACCTTC	CASTLTTGRSDYGYTF	16	TRBV28	TRBJ1-2	TRBD1	-
TGTGCCAGCAAGGGAGGGACGAATTTAAATGAGCAGTTCTTC	CASKGGTNLNEQFF	14	TRBV2	TRBJ2-1	TRBD2	-
TGTGCCAGCAGCCGGGAGGGGGGAAACACCATATATTTT	CASSREGGNTIYF	13	TRBV6-5	TRBJ1-3	-	-
TGTGCCAGCAGCGCCATCGGCGGGTTGAACACTGAAGCTTTCTTT	CASSAIGGLNTEAFF	15	TRBV9	TRBJ1-1	-	-
TGTGCCAGCAGTTTACCAGGTTACGAGCAGTACTTC	CASSLPGYEQYF	12	TRBV28	TRBJ2-7	-	-
TGTGCCAGTAGTATATACAGGGGGCTTGAGACCCAGTACTTC	CASSIYRGLETQYF	14	TRBV19	TRBJ2-5	TRBD1	-
TGTGCCAGCAGTCTGTGGGGACAGGGGTTTTCCCTCCACTTT	CASSLWGQGFSLHF	14	TRBV11-2	TRBJ1-6	TRBD1	-
TGCGCCAGCAGCCAGGACAGGGGTTTTAATTCACCCCTCCACTTT	CASSQDRGFNSPLHF	15	TRBV4-3	TRBJ1-6	TRBD1	-
TGCGCCAGCAGTGAGACGGACAGGGGGCACAATGAGCAGTTCTTC	CASSETDRGHNEQFF	15	TRBV10-1	TRBJ2-1	TRBD1	-
TGTGCCAGCAGTTTAGACCAGGGAAGCAATCAGCCCCAGCATTTT	CASSLDQGSNQPQHF	15	TRBV28	TRBJ1-5	-	-
TGTGCCATCCGACTAGCGGGGAACACCGGGGAGCTGTTTTTT	CAIRLAGNTGELFF	14	TRBV10-3	TRBJ2-2	TRBD2	once
TGCAGCGCCCCAGGGGGATCCGGAAACACCATATATTTT	CSAPGGSGNTIYF	13	TRBV29-1	TRBJ1-3	TRBD1	-
TGCAGCGTCGGGGGGATTTGGGGCTACACCTTC	CSVGGIWGYTF	11	TRBV29-1	TRBJ1-2	-	-